This T cell receptor beta chain is from a study of blood T cells in healthy people across ages. General study points: Among T cells, TCR beta diversity per million cells dropped roughly linearly as age rose.

The second PCR ran about 6 to 11 cycles with a sample-barcoded 5' primer and J-beta primers. From the 5' RACE reads, TCRdb called clonotypes with MiXCR, one entry per CDR3 protein. Of around 700,000 distinct CDR3 sequences in the sample, about 25% were seen once. CDR1 SQVTM and CDR2 ANQGSEA come from the germline V gene. CDR3 length: 11 residues. Notes on this clonotype: The target antigen is unknown.

This same sample was also taken into another study, of T cells of mothers and their children.

V usage is TRBV29-1 and J usage is TRBJ2-1; possible D gene TRBD1, 6 bases. The TCR sequence derives from a boy younger than 18 in good health. The sequenced material came from blood. CDR3 in amino acids: CTTGQPSKQFF. The CDR3 DNA sequence: TGCACCACAGGACAGCCTTCTAAGCAGTTCTTC.